The present TCR beta chain was sequenced within a study of blood T cell repertoires in COVID-19 (dated by TCRdb to about 2020). Concerning the study at large: The collaborator samples originated in the United States, Italy and Spain and spanned the acute and convalescent phases of COVID-19. The samples were drawn from two sources: the first 160 participants of the ongoing ImmuneRACE study, and 1,254 subjects contributed by 6 global collaborators. Sample metadata almost always included a de-identified subject ID, COVID-19 status, age in years and sex. The repertoires were released in a freely available public database meant as a resource for research on the immune response to SARS-CoV-2. Subjects who had been exposed to COVID-19, were actively infected with it, or had recovered from it provided the deeply sampled blood TCRbeta repertoires that made up the dataset. Where available, HLA class I and class II types were taken from metadata supplied by the sample provider and were not determined by assay-based typing. The prospective study material was composed of cDNA or gDNA derived from T cells, B-cell-depleted T cells, or PBMCs. Broader findings and caveats from the paper: How much clinical and demographic metadata was included differed by source and by participant, and the metadata was provided uncurated.

TCRbeta CDR3 regions were amplified from genomic DNA by means of the immunoSEQ Assay, a bias-controlled multiplex PCR. In the source study's methods: The number of nucleated cells in each sample was estimated by amplification of reference gene primers within the assay. To quantify the absolute abundance of each unique TCRbeta CDR3 rearrangement, sequence reads were collapsed and filtered. For each sample, productive Simpson clonality was calculated as the square root of Simpson's diversity index over productive rearrangements. The immuneACCESS repertoire file appears here via TCRdb, limited to in-frame rearrangements. These files lack a portion of the clones; in checked studies, under half of the deficit traces to unresolved V genes, and the cause of the others is not known. The V and J calls and clone size are taken from that table; D and trimming were inferred from the DNA. The sample has approximately 93,000 clones on record, roughly 79% of them singletons. Around 9.4% of the sample is held by the ten biggest clonotypes.

The collaborating institutions used their own protocols to collect whole blood in K2EDTA tubes. For TCRbeta analysis, collaborators shipped samples as frozen whole blood, isolated PBMCs, or DNA extracted from either of those sample types. For CDR1 and CDR2, the germline V gene lists SGHDT and YYEEEE. The CDR3 measures 15 amino acids from cysteine to phenylalanine. Just the 45-base CDR3 DNA is kept, in frame starting at base 1. Trimming removed 0 bases from V and 7 bases from J, leaving 16 bases between the germline ends. This clone was observed a few times. Its antigen is not yet known. Base qualities were left out, and no much larger clone turns up one base away.

The receptor comes from a woman aged 80 or over with acute or convalescent COVID-19. The chain was built from TRBV5-6 and TRBJ1-2, with no confident D gene call. Specimen: peripheral blood. The bases are TGTGCCAGCAGCTTGGTTATGGAGAGTCGCAGTGGCTACACCTTC. This yields the protein CASSLVMESRSGYTF. The CDR3, completed at both ends by the reference TRBV5-6 and TRBJ1-2 genes, gives the full variable domain DAGVTQSPTHLIKTRGQQVTLRCSPKSGHDTVSWYQQALGQGPQFIFQYYEEEERQRGNFPDRFSGHQFPNYSSELNVNALLLGDSALYLCASSLVMESRSGYTFGSGTRLTVV.